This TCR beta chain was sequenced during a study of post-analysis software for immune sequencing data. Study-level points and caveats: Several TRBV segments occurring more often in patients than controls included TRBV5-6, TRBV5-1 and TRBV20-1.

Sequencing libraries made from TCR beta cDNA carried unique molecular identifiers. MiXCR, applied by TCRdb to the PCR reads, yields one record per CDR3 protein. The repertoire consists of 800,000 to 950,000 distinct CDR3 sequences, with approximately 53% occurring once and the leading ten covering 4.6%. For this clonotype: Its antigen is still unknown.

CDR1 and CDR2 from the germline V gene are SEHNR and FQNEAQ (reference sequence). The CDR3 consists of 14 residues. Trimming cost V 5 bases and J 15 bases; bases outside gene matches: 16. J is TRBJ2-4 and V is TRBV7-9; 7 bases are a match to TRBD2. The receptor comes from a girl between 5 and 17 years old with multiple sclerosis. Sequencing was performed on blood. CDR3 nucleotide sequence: TGTGCCAGCAGCGCGAGCGGGGCCCAAGAGACCCGGTACTTC. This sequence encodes CASSASGAQETRYF.